The 5 T cell receptor beta chains below all came from one sample that was sequenced in a study of OX40 agonist ivuxolimab in advanced cancers. Data came from immunoSEQ multiplex PCR; TCRdb stores just in-frame clones and leaves some out. The table lists around 94,000 clones, 92% of them singletons, with more than 3% in the top ten. Specimen: CD4+ or CD8+ T cells sorted from blood, collected in a trial of the OX40 agonist ivuxolimab. All receptors come from an adult with an advanced solid tumor such as melanoma, head and neck, liver or kidney cancer.

The chain has TRBV6-5 and TRBJ2-7, with unresolved D. The germline gives CDR1 MNHEY, CDR2 SVGAGI. CDR3 size: 14 residues. Trimming removed 2 bases from V and 2 bases from J, with 10 bases in between. This CDR3 reads CASSYDGRTYEQYF. The CDR3, as DNA: TGTGCCAGCAGTTACGACGGACGAACCTACGAGCAGTACTTC.

This CDR3 reads CASSVMAGELFF. Here the CDR3 DNA reads TGTGCCAGCAGCGTAATGGCCGGGGAGCTGTTTTTT. The chain joins TRBV9 to TRBJ2-2; D uncertain. Trimming pared 1 base from V and 6 bases from J, leaving 4 bases between. Germline CDR1 reads SGDLS; CDR2 reads YYNGEE. CDR3 length equals 12 residues.

The chain carries TRBV4-3 and TRBJ2-2, with 9 bases aligning to TRBD1. Germline CDR1 reads LGHNA; CDR2 reads YSLEER. The CDR3 is 16 amino acids. Trimming removed 4 bases from V and 7 bases from J; junction bases left unmatched: 10. CDR3 sequence (DNA): TGCGCCAGCAGCCGCGACGTCACAGGGGGCAACGGGGAGCTGTTTTTT. Amino acid sequence: CASSRDVTGGNGELFF.

The CDR3 DNA reads TGTGCCAGCAGTTCCCGGGGGGGGCTGCCCTCATTTTCACCCCTCCACTTT. Translation: CASSSRGGLPSFSPLHF. The genes are TRBV2 and TRBJ1-6; weak D call: TRBD1 (6 bases). Germline loops: CDR1 SNHLY, CDR2 FYNNEI. Trimming shortened V by 5 bases and J by 9 bases, and 23 bases separated the two germline ends. The length of the CDR3 is 17 residues.

This clone was picked up one time. V gene TRBV11-2 combines with J gene TRBJ2-7; TRBD1 is a possible D gene (6 bases). This CDR3 region has 12 residues. The germline V gene encodes CDR1 SGHAT and CDR2 FQNNGV. Trimming shortened V by 5 bases and J by 3 bases, and 8 bases separated the two germline ends. In nucleotides, the CDR3 is TGTGCCAGCAGCCCGGACAGCTACGAGCAGTACTTC. Translation gives CASSPDSYEQYF.